This TCR beta chain was documented in a study of shared clonotypes between healthy human individuals. Clones were read by immunoSEQ multiplex PCR, and TCRdb kept only the in-frame ones, dropping some. The sample holds about 2.1 million clones, around 93% seen once. This clone has a single count. V lost 2 bases and J lost 2, with 12 bases in between. The CDR3 is 15 residues long. Germline assignment: CDR1 SNHLY and CDR2 FYNNEI. The naive CD8 subset, CD45RO-negative cells positively selected for CCR7, excluded terminally differentiated effector memory CD45RA+ cells. J is TRBJ2-5 and V is TRBV2; no reliable D call. This receptor was identified in a man aged 18 to 30 in good health. Some clones in this sample may be carry-over from other donors' samples. Sequencing was done on a sample of naive CD8+ T cells from PBMCs. The CDR3 reads CASSETGRNQETQYF. Written as DNA, the CDR3 is TGTGCCAGCAGTGAAACGGGCAGGAATCAAGAGACCCAGTACTTC.